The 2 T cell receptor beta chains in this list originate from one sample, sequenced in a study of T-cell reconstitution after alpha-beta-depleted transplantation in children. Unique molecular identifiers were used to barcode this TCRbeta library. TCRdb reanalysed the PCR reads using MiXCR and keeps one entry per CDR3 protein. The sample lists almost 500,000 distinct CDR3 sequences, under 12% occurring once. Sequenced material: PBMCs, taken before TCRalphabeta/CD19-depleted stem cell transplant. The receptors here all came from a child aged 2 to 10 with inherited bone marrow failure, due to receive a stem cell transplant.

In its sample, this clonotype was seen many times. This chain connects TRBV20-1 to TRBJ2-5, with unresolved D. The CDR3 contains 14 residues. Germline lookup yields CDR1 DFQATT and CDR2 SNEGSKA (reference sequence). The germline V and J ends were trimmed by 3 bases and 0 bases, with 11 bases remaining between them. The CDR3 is CSASPPRNQETQYF. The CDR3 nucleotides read TGCAGTGCTAGCCCTCCTCGTAACCAAGAGACCCAGTACTTC.

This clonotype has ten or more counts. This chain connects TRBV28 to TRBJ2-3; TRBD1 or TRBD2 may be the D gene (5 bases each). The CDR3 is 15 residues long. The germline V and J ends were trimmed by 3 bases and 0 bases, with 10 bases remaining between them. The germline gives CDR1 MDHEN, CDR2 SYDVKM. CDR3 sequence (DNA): TGTGCCAGCAGTTTGACCCGGGACAGCACAGATACGCAGTATTTT. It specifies CASSLTRDSTDTQYF.